This T cell receptor (beta chain) was obtained from a study of blood T cell repertoires in COVID-19. The germline gives CDR1 GTSNPN, CDR2 SVGIG (reference sequence). The CDR3 covers 15 residues. Germline trimming cut 5 bases from V and 4 bases from J; bases unmatched to any gene: 12. Method: immunoSEQ multiplex PCR; TCRdb's copy keeps in-frame clones and lacks some. The data show a few hundred thousand clones, 85% seen once. Participants spanned ages about 18 to 95 years and resided in roughly 22 US areas. What was sequenced was PBMCs or T cells enriched from blood (not recorded which). The clonotype comes from a man between 35 and 55 years old who had recovered from COVID-19. The V gene is TRBV30, the J gene TRBJ1-1, with 8 bases that match TRBD1. CDR3 residues: CAWLLAGGGITEAFF. The CDR3 region has the DNA TGTGCCTGGTTGCTGGCAGGGGGCGGGATCACTGAAGCTTTCTTT.